This T cell receptor (beta chain) was identified in a study of cytomegalovirus exposure and HLA in healthy donors. Findings and limits, study-wide: Later, an analysis found that common viral pathogens appeared to be linked with several of the most significant clusters.

Regarding this clone: What it recognizes is unknown.

V was clipped by 5 bases and J by 7 bases; unmatched bases: 15. Germline-derived CDR1 and CDR2 are LNHDA and SQIVND (reference sequence). The CDR3 runs to 16 residues. The primer mix had 60 Vbeta and 13 Jbeta primers. This table comes from immunoSEQ multiplex PCR, and its TCRdb copy is limited to in-frame clones, with some not included. The table lists 120,000 or so clones, roughly 15% of them singletons. This chain uses TRBV19 with TRBJ2-7; 9 nucleotides line up with TRBD2. Sequenced input: PBMCs. The source of this sequence is a female donor in good health and CMV-seropositive. The CDR3 loop reads CASSLSLAGWTGEQYF. As DNA, the CDR3 is TGTGCCAGTAGTTTGTCCCTAGCGGGATGGACGGGGGAGCAGTACTTC.